This T cell receptor beta chain is from a study of blood T cell repertoires in COVID-19. Under the authors' procedure: Nucleated cell counts were estimated from reference gene primer amplification. Some clones are missing from TCRdb's copy, which holds only in-frame ones; the method was immunoSEQ multiplex PCR. That table furnishes V, J and clone size, whereas the DNA furnished D and trimming. The sample lists fewer than 350,000 clones; 88% were seen once. The CDR3 covers 13 residues. The germline gives CDR1 LNHDA, CDR2 SQIVND (reference sequence). With 2 bases removed from V and 2 bases from J, the gap between germline ends came to 6 bases.

This clonotype was obtained from a woman in her thirties who had been exposed to COVID-19. The rearrangement uses TRBV19 and TRBJ2-5, with unresolved D. Sequencing was carried out using PBMCs or T cells enriched from blood (not recorded which). The CDR3 here is CASSILRQETQYF. The CDR3 DNA reads TGTGCCAGTAGTATACTCAGGCAAGAGACCCAGTACTTC.